This TCR beta chain was found in a study of blood T cell repertoires in COVID-19. Across the whole study: The United States, Italy and Spain were the sources of the acute and convalescent COVID-19 samples. In each case, the material was cDNA or gDNA derived from T cells, B-cell-depleted T cells, or PBMCs.

Trimming pared 6 bases from V and 8 bases from J, leaving 16 bases between. The CDR3 extends over 13 amino acids. TCRdb's table, derived via immunoSEQ multiplex PCR, lists solely in-frame clones and lacks some. The repertoire holds about 240,000 clones, with approximately 88% as singletons. The genes are TRBV12-3 or TRBV12-4 and TRBJ1-2; no reliable D call. Sample: peripheral blood. The sequence derives from a woman in her 30s with acute or convalescent COVID-19. The CDR3 nucleotides are TGTGCCAGCAGCCCTACCGTTGTATTAGGCTACACCTTC. Protein: CASSPTVVLGYTF.